This T cell receptor beta chain originates from a study of cytomegalovirus exposure and HLA in healthy donors. General study points: High specificity and sensitivity for cytomegalovirus status were reported for the classifier. Later analysis identified a missense DCLRE1C variant that was linked to TCR beta V- and J-gene trimming. Earlier results showed most TCR beta V segments being productive about 87% or about 30% of the time.

The PCR used 60 Vbeta and 13 Jbeta primers. TCRdb's table, derived via immunoSEQ multiplex PCR, lists solely in-frame clones and lacks some. The table has 55,000 or so clones, around 70% seen once. V was trimmed by 2 bases and J by 2 bases, leaving 9 bases between them. The CDR3 covers 14 residues. In germline, CDR1 is MNHEY, CDR2 SVGAGI. Of note for this clone: Antigen: not known.

The sequence was collected from a man aged 18 to 29 in good health and CMV-seronegative. The V call is TRBV6-5, the J call TRBJ1-1; D remains unclear. Sequences were obtained from PBMCs. As DNA, the CDR3 is TGTGCCAGCAGTTACGGCAAAAGAAACACTGAAGCTTTCTTT. Translated, it gives CASSYGKRNTEAFF.